Following are 4 T cell receptor beta chains from one sample sequenced in a study of T-cell memory formation after mild COVID-19. In TCRdb, the 5' RACE reads were re-called with MiXCR into one record per CDR3 protein. The sample shows about 390,000 distinct CDR3 sequences, roughly 21% of them seen only once. Sequenced input: PBMCs or a T cell subset sorted from them (not recorded which). The source is an adult woman who had mild COVID-19 (a few samples of this study predate the infection). Cell type and time point are not known.

This clonotype has just one count. This chain uses TRBV20-1 with TRBJ1-2; D remains unclear. The germline V gene has CDR1 DFQATT and CDR2 SNEGSKA (reference sequence). Trimming cost V 4 bases and J 4 bases, with 7 bases left between them. The CDR3 is 11 residues long. The CDR3, as DNA: TGCAGTGCTAACCAAATCTATGGCTACACCTTC. Residues: CSANQIYGYTF.

This clonotype has just a few counts. This chain joins TRBV4-1 and TRBJ2-1, with 11 bases identical to TRBD2. With V trimmed by 0 bases and J by 8 bases, 9 bases remained unmatched. CDR1 and CDR2 (germline): MGHRA, YSYEKL. This CDR3 spans 17 amino acids. Written as DNA, the CDR3 is TGCGCCAGCAGCCAAGATCTACTAGCGGGAGTCAGGTATGAGCAGTTCTTC. As protein: CASSQDLLAGVRYEQFF.

The V call is TRBV27, the J call TRBJ2-3; 8 bases agree with TRBD1. CDR3 length: 15 amino acids. The germline V gene has CDR1 MNHEY and CDR2 SMNVEV (reference sequence). Trimming at V came to 6 bases and at J to 6 bases, leaving 11 bases not matched to a gene. The CDR3 nucleotides are TGTGCCAGCAGCTCTGGGACAGGCTTAGTGGATACGCAGTATTTT. Amino acids: CASSSGTGLVDTQYF.

J is TRBJ2-7 and V is TRBV7-9; TRBD1 might be the D (5 bases). This CDR3 comprises 16 residues. Trimming stripped 3 bases from V and 5 bases from J, with 20 bases between. Germline values: CDR1 SEHNR, CDR2 FQNEAQ (reference sequence). The CDR3 DNA reads as TGTGCCAGCAGCTTCACAGGACGGTCCTCTCCGGACGAGCAGTACTTC. Translating it yields CASSFTGRSSPDEQYF.